This T cell receptor beta chain was identified in a study of T-cell memory formation after mild COVID-19. Points from the study as a whole: Researchers report contracting CD4+ clones mostly in CM and EM, with CD8+ clones in EMRA. SARS-CoV-2 specificity was not confirmed for second-wave clones peaking on day 37.

With regard to this clonotype: The antigen is unknown.

TCRdb re-analysed the 5' RACE reads in MiXCR, keeping a single row per CDR3 protein. The table shows 400,000 or so distinct CDR3 sequences, with 20% occurring only once. The length of the CDR3 is 15 residues. The junction had 4 bases not matched to a gene; V was cut back by 4 bases and J by 2 bases. Germline V gene sequence: CDR1 KGHDR, CDR2 SFDVKD. The specimen sequenced was PBMCs or a T cell subset sorted from them (not recorded which). The rearrangement uses TRBV24-1 and TRBJ1-5, with 7 bases identical to TRBD1. The TCR originated in an adult woman who had mild COVID-19 (a few samples of this study predate the infection). Cell type and time point are not known. The CDR3: CATSETGMGNQPQHF. CDR3 sequence (DNA): TGTGCCACCAGTGAGACAGGGATGGGCAATCAGCCCCAGCATTTT.